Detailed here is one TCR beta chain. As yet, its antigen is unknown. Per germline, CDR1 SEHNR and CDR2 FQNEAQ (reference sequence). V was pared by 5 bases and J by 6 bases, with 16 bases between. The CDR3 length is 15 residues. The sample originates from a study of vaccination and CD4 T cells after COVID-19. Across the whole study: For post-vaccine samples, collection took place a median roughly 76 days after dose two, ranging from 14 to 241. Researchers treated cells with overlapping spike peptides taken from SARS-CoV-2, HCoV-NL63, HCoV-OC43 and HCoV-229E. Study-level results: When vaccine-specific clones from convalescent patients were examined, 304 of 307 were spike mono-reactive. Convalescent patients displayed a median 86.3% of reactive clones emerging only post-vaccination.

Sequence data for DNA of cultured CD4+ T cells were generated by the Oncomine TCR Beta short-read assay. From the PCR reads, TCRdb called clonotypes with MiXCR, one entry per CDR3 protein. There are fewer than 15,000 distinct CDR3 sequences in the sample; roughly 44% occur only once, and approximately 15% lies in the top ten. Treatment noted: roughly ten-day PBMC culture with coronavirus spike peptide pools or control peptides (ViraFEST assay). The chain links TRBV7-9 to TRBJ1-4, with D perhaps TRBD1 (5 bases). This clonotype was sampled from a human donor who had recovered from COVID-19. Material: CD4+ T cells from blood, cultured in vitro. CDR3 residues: CASSQLRDVDEKLFF. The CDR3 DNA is TGTGCCAGCAGCCAACTCCGGGACGTCGATGAAAAACTGTTTTTT.